The next 10 T cell receptor beta chains were all read from a single sample in a study of OX40 agonist ivuxolimab in advanced cancers. Produced via immunoSEQ multiplex PCR; TCRdb's table is partial and in-frame only. The sample lists 90,000 to 100,000 clones, roughly 80% occurring once. Sequencing was performed on CD4+ or CD8+ T cells sorted from blood, taken in a trial of the OX40 agonist ivuxolimab. Source of these receptors: an adult with an advanced solid tumor such as melanoma, head and neck, liver or kidney cancer.

The chain employs TRBV6-5 and TRBJ1-2; tentative D call: TRBD1 (6 bases). CDR1 and CDR2 from the germline V gene are MNHEY and SVGAGI. There are 12 residues in the CDR3. V was cut by 6 bases and J by 4 bases, with 9 bases left in between. The CDR3 protein is CASRGQLYGYTF. The DNA of the CDR3 is TGTGCCAGCAGAGGACAGCTCTATGGCTACACCTTC.

Only a few counts were recorded for this clone. V usage is TRBV14 and J usage is TRBJ1-1; D is undetermined. The CDR3 contains 14 residues. Trimming took off 5 bases at V and 1 base at J, with 11 bases between the two ends. Germline CDR1 and CDR2: SGHDN and FVKESK. The CDR3 DNA reads as TGTGCCAGCAGCGTACGAGCGGGGAACACTGAAGCTTTCTTT. Translated: CASSVRAGNTEAFF.

CDR3 amino acids: CASSQGPGLATYNEQFF. DNA of the CDR3: TGTGCCAGCAGCCAAGGGCCGGGACTAGCGACCTACAATGAGCAGTTCTTC. The chain recombines TRBV4-2 with TRBJ2-1, with 10 bases that match TRBD2. The CDR3 sequence is 17 residues long. Per germline, CDR1 LGHNA and CDR2 YNFKEQ. The V gene end was trimmed by 1 base and the J gene end by 2 bases; junction bases not matched to a gene: 5.

This chain joins TRBV5-1 and TRBJ2-5, with unresolved D. CDR1 is SGHRS and CDR2 is YFSETQ in the germline V gene. The V and J ends lost 2 bases and 2 bases respectively, with 7 bases between them. The CDR3 covers 13 residues. DNA for the CDR3: TGCGCCAGCAGCTTCGGCCCTCAAGAGACCCAGTACTTC. It translates to CASSFGPQETQYF.

This sequence joins TRBV6-4 and TRBJ2-1; 9 bases agree with TRBD1. Germline V gives CDR1 MRHNA, CDR2 SNTAGT. The V segment lost 1 base and the J segment 9 bases; nucleotides outside the gene matches: 7. The CDR3 totals 15 residues. CDR3 sequence reads: CASSDFNRGRGEQFF. The CDR3 nucleotides read TGTGCCAGCAGTGACTTTAACAGGGGGCGGGGTGAGCAGTTCTTC.

The CDR3 region is CASSLSGGKNIQYF. As DNA, the CDR3 is TGTGCCAGCAGCTTATCGGGGGGCAAAAACATTCAGTACTTC. V gene TRBV7-2 combines with J gene TRBJ2-4, with 7 bases aligning to TRBD2. CDR1 is SGHTA, CDR2 FQGNSA, per germline. This CDR3 has 14 amino acids. V shed 2 bases, J shed 3 bases, and the junction held 1 base outside the gene matches.

The rearrangement links TRBV9 to TRBJ2-5, with 8 nucleotides matching TRBD1. Germline V gives CDR1 SGDLS, CDR2 YYNGEE. The CDR3 has 15 residues. V trimming: 4 bases; J trimming: 2 bases; junction bases outside the gene matches: 7. CDR3 nucleotides: TGTGCCAGCAGCCCTCGACAGGGGTGGCAAGAGACCCAGTACTTC. Its protein product is CASSPRQGWQETQYF.

This clone showed up just a few times. V gene TRBV14 combines with J gene TRBJ2-5; D uncertain. Trimming stripped 3 bases from V and 4 bases from J, with 9 bases between. This CDR3 contains 13 residues. From germline, CDR1 is SGHDN and CDR2 FVKESK. The CDR3 bases are TGTGCCAGCAGCCATTGGACGGGAGAGACCCAGTACTTC. Its translation is CASSHWTGETQYF.

This clone was detected a few times. The V gene is TRBV27, the J gene TRBJ2-2, with D possibly being TRBD1 (6 bases). The CDR3 runs 15 residues. Trimming took 6 bases from V and 1 from J, leaving 12 bases between them. Germline CDR1 is MNHEY and CDR2 is SMNVEV (reference sequence). CDR3: CASRPPGQNTGELFF. CDR3 in DNA: TGTGCCAGCAGACCTCCGGGACAGAACACCGGGGAGCTGTTTTTT.

To note about this clone: This CDR3 is also generated by other DNA sequences in the sample. The V and J genes are TRBV7-9 and TRBJ1-3, with D perhaps TRBD1 (6 bases). The CDR3 has 16 amino acids. With 1 base removed from V and 0 bases from J, the gap between germline ends came to 10 bases. Germline V gives CDR1 SEHNR, CDR2 FQNEAQ (reference sequence). The CDR3 reads CASSLGGRTSGNTIYF. CDR3 bases: TGTGCCAGCAGCTTAGGGGGGCGGACCTCTGGAAACACCATATATTTT.